What follows is one T cell receptor beta chain and its context. The target antigen is unknown. One end of the junction varies from germline; a read error may be responsible. Sequencing targeted expressed TCRB transcripts, as all isolated RNA had been reverse transcribed. TCRdb keeps only in-frame clones here, not all; method: immunoSEQ multiplex PCR. This table has 630,000 or so clones, over 13% appearing once. The sample comes from a study of beta chain features in type 1 diabetes. Notes on the study in general: Shortening of TCRB CDR3s, moderate but significant, appeared in all four CD4+ subsets of Type 1 diabetes patients.

This CDR3 is built from 14 residues. The germline V gene has CDR1 SSHAT and CDR2 FNYEAQ (reference sequence). This TCR was recovered from a man between 18 and 29 years old with type 1 diabetes. V is TRBV7-7 and J is TRBJ2-5; a weak D match, TRBD1 (5 bases). Sequencing input: naive CD4+ T cells from blood. The CDR3 bases are TGTGCTAGCAGCCCGGTCAGTCAGGGAGAGACCCAGTACTTC. Amino acids: CASSPVSQGETQYF. Full variable domain (outside the CDR3, taken from reference TRBV7-7 and TRBJ2-5): GAGVSQSPRYKVTKRGQDVTLRCDPISSHATLYWYQQALGQGPEFLTYFNYEAQPDKSGLPSDRFSAERPEGSISTLTIQRTEQRDSAMYRCASSPVSQGETQYFGPGTRLLVL.